The 9 T cell receptor beta chains in this list originate from one sample, sequenced in a study of spatial heterogeneity in lung cancer. Noted time point: sample taken at primary tumor resection. Their cognate antigens are unknown. Each CDR3 protein is one row after TCRdb ran MiXCR on the 5' RACE reads. The sample includes nearly 25,000 distinct CDR3 sequences, roughly 9% seen only once; the top ten take 6.5% to 8.5%. General study findings and limits: Tracking of tumor mutation counts was seen in expanded intratumoral alpha and beta TCR counts.

The sequences come from lung tumor tissue, collected at surgery. The receptors were gathered from a male donor with early-stage non-small cell lung cancer.

This clonotype was picked up a small number of times. The V and J genes are TRBV7-2 and TRBJ2-1; the match to TRBD2 covers 8 bases. V trimming: 4 bases; J trimming: 8 bases; junction bases outside the gene matches: 13. The CDR3 contains 16 residues. CDR1 SGHTA and CDR2 FQGNSA come from the germline V gene. In DNA form, the CDR3 reads TGTGCCAGCAGCTCACCGGGACTAGGGACGATCCATGAGCAGTTCTTC. Translating it yields CASSSPGLGTIHEQFF.

This clonotype was observed many times. The chain carries TRBV7-2 and TRBJ2-3; 14 bases match TRBD2. The CDR3 runs to 20 residues. The J segment lost 4 bases and the V segment lost 3 bases, leaving 15 bases of the junction unmatched. Germline-derived CDR1 and CDR2 are SGHTA and FQGNSA. As DNA, the CDR3 is TGTGCCAGCAGCTTGTTACGGCGACTAGCGGGAGGGCCCGGCTCAGATACGCAGTATTTT. Protein sequence: CASSLLRRLAGGPGSDTQYF.

This clonotype was seen ten or more times. The gene calls are TRBV5-4 and TRBJ2-7; 7 positions agree with TRBD1. The CDR3 totals 13 residues. CDR1 is SGHNT, CDR2 YYREEE, per germline (reference sequence). After removal of 2 bases from V and 4 bases from J, the junction contained 3 bases not matched to a gene. The DNA for the CDR3 is TGTGCCAGCAGCTTCCAGGGGGTATACGAGCAGTACTTC. Its protein product is CASSFQGVYEQYF.

Many counts were recorded for this clonotype. This rearrangement joins TRBV6-6 to TRBJ1-2; D not resolved. Germline values: CDR1 MNHNY, CDR2 SVGAGI (reference sequence). The CDR3 is made up of 11 amino acids. V shed 8 bases and J shed 8 bases, with 12 bases lying between them. The DNA for the CDR3 is TGTGCCAGCTTAGGGCAGAGCGGCTACACCTTC. Protein: CASLGQSGYTF.

V usage is TRBV5-1 and J usage is TRBJ2-7; D not resolved. This CDR3 has 12 amino acids. The germline V gene encodes CDR1 SGHRS and CDR2 YFSETQ. Trimming left V 2 bases short and J 6 bases short, with 9 bases between. CDR3 in amino acids: CASSLTGFEQYF. The CDR3 DNA reads as TGCGCCAGCAGCTTAACTGGATTCGAGCAGTACTTC.

This clonotype was seen ten or more times. This chain connects TRBV30 to TRBJ1-1, with 11 positions matching TRBD1. The CDR3 has 14 residues. V shed 4 bases and J 7 bases; nucleotides not matched to a gene: 8. Germline CDR1 reads GTSNPN; CDR2 reads SVGIG (reference sequence). The CDR3 protein is CAWIPGQGVGEAFF. The DNA for the CDR3 is TGTGCCTGGATCCCGGGACAGGGGGTTGGTGAAGCTTTCTTT.

This clonotype was detected ten times or more. J is TRBJ2-4 and V is TRBV15; D is unclear. The germline gives CDR1 LNHNV, CDR2 YYDKDF (reference sequence). Between the trimmed V and J ends, which lost 0 bases and 0 bases, there was a span of 6 bases. The CDR3 loop spans 15 amino acids. CDR3: CATSRDAVAKNIQYF. The CDR3 DNA reads as TGTGCCACCAGCAGAGACGCTGTAGCCAAAAACATTCAGTACTTC.

This clonotype has at least ten counts. The chain has TRBV10-3 and TRBJ2-7; the match to TRBD1 covers 9 bases. CDR1 ENHRY and CDR2 SYGVKD come from the germline V gene. The CDR3 consists of 13 residues. Trimming at V came to 10 bases and at J to 5 bases, leaving 9 bases not matched to a gene. CDR3 amino acids: CATRDRAEDEQYF. The CDR3 DNA reads as TGTGCCACCAGGGACAGGGCGGAGGACGAGCAGTACTTC.

Ten or more counts support this clonotype. The chain combines TRBV9 with TRBJ2-1; possibly TRBD1 for D (5 bases). This CDR3 comprises 14 residues. CDR1 and CDR2 from the germline V gene are SGDLS and YYNGEE. The ends were cut back, 0 bases at V and 6 bases at J, with 10 bases in the middle. The CDR3 sequence: CASSVGRVSNEQFF. The CDR3 DNA reads TGTGCCAGCAGCGTAGGCAGGGTGAGCAATGAGCAGTTCTTC.